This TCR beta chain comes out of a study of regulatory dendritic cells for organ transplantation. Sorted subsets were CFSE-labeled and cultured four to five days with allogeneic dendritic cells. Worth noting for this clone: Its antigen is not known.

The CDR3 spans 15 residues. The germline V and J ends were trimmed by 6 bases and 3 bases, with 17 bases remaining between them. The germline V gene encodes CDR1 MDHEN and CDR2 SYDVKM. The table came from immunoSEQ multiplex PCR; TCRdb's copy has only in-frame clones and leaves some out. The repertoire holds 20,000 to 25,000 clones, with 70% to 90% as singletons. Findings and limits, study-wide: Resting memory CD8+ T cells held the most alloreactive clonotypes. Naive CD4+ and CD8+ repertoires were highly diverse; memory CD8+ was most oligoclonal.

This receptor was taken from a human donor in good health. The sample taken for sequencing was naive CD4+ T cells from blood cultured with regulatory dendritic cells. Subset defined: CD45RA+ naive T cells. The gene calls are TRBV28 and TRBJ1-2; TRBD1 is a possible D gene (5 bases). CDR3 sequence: CASRPGQGGYYGYTF. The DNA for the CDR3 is TGTGCCAGCAGACCCGGACAAGGAGGCTACTATGGCTACACCTTC.